This paragraph reports one T cell receptor beta chain. 13 Jbeta primers and 60 Vbeta primers were used for the PCR. Assay used: immunoSEQ multiplex PCR; TCRdb lists only in-frame clones, some missing. This table has tens of thousands of clones, just under 75% appearing once. This sample is drawn from a study of cytomegalovirus exposure and HLA in healthy donors. Sample: PBMCs. The source of this sequence is a man aged 25 to 40 in good health and CMV-seronegative.

In DNA, the CDR3 is TGCGCCAGCAGCCAGGGCCGGGGGGGAACCGGGGAGCTGTTTTTT. Translating gives CASSQGRGGTGELFF. The chain has TRBV4-1 and TRBJ2-2, with 8 bases matching TRBD2. The germline V gene has CDR1 MGHRA and CDR2 YSYEKL. This CDR3 spans 15 amino acids. The J segment lost 5 bases and the V segment lost 3 bases, leaving 5 bases of the junction unmatched.